A selection of T cell receptor beta chains follows, all from one sample in a study of T cell responses to AZD1222 COVID-19 vaccine. Here immunoSEQ multiplex PCR was the method, and the copy in TCRdb shows in-frame clones only, minus some. This sample has approximately 120,000 clones, with 90% to 95% found just once. The specimen was peripheral blood, collected on day 0 of AZD1222 vaccination. The receptors come from an adult in good health. CDR3s include the opening cysteine and the closing phenylalanine or tryptophan. D genes are given only for firm matches. Expanded clones get a size class; other rows say once, few or many, or leave the size out.

cdr3_length d_call clone_size j_call v_call cdr3_aa cdr3_nt
15 - once TRBJ2-7 TRBV3-1/TRBV3-2 CASSPPTGTIYEQYF TGTGCCAGCAGCCCTCCAACCGGGACAATTTACGAGCAGTACTTC
16 - - TRBJ1-5 TRBV6-1 CASSEGLWVDNQPQHF TGTGCCAGCAGTGAGGGACTCTGGGTGGACAATCAGCCCCAGCATTTT
13 - - TRBJ1-1 TRBV13 CASSLRRIAGAFF TGTGCCAGCAGCTTAAGGAGAATTGCGGGAGCTTTCTTT
14 - - TRBJ1-6 TRBV11-3 CASSLGQAGSPLHF TGTGCCAGCAGCTTAGGCCAGGCGGGGTCACCCCTCCACTTT
15 - once TRBJ1-5 TRBV7-8 CASSLGQVSNQPQHF TGTGCCAGCAGCTTAGGACAGGTTAGCAATCAGCCCCAGCATTTT
16 - - TRBJ2-2 TRBV21-1 CASSKAQGSNTGELFF TGTGCCAGCAGCAAAGCGCAGGGTTCCAACACCGGGGAGCTGTTTTTT
15 - - TRBJ1-5 TRBV5-5 CASSSEQYSNQPQHF TGTGCCAGCAGCTCGGAACAATATAGCAATCAGCCCCAGCATTTT
14 - - TRBJ1-3 TRBV27 CASSYGGSGNTIYF TGTGCCAGCAGTTATGGGGGCTCTGGAAACACCATATATTTT
15 TRBD2 - TRBJ2-5 TRBV5-8 CASSLGTSGGGAQYF TGTGCCAGCAGCCTCGGGACTAGCGGTGGTGGGGCCCAGTACTTC
14 TRBD1 - TRBJ2-1 TRBV2 CATRGQGIYNEQFF TGTGCTACCAGAGGACAGGGGATCTACAATGAGCAGTTCTTC
21 - - TRBJ1-5 TRBV4-3 CASSQEWVGGTRSYSNQPQHF TGCGCCAGCAGCCAAGAGTGGGTGGGCGGGACAAGGAGCTATAGCAATCAGCCCCAGCATTTT
14 TRBD1 - TRBJ2-7 TRBV11-2 CASSFPGQYYEQYF TGTGCCAGCAGCTTTCCGGGACAGTATTACGAGCAGTACTTC
13 - - TRBJ1-1 TRBV5-1 CASSGGIGTEAFF TGCGCCAGCAGCGGCGGGATTGGAACTGAAGCTTTCTTT
14 - - TRBJ1-2 TRBV6-2/TRBV6-3 CASSYSPDTYGYTF TGTGCCAGCAGTTACTCGCCTGATACCTATGGCTACACCTTC
13 - - TRBJ1-1 TRBV12-5 CASTGDLNTEAFF TGTGCTAGTACAGGCGATCTGAACACTGAAGCTTTCTTT
15 - - TRBJ1-2 TRBV4-3 CASSPDPGTDYGYTF TGCGCCAGCAGCCCGGACCCCGGGACCGATTATGGCTACACCTTC
14 TRBD1 - TRBJ1-2 TRBV27 CASGRTGSYYGYTF TGTGCCAGCGGCCGGACAGGGAGCTACTATGGCTACACCTTC
12 - - TRBJ1-6 TRBV25-1 CASSVGISPLHF TGTGCCAGCAGTGTCGGGATTTCACCCCTCCACTTT
16 - - TRBJ2-3 TRBV5-1 CASSLDRGVATDTQYF TGCGCCAGCAGCTTAGATAGGGGGGTGGCCACAGATACGCAGTATTTT
14 - - TRBJ2-2 TRBV9 CASSVVGDTGELFF TGTGCCAGCAGCGTAGTAGGCGACACCGGGGAGCTGTTTTTT
11 - - TRBJ1-2 TRBV29-1 CSVDPGVGYTF TGCAGCGTTGATCCAGGGGTTGGCTACACCTTC
14 - once TRBJ1-5 TRBV6-6 CASRDRTGNQPQHF TGTGCCAGCAGGGACCGGACAGGCAATCAGCCCCAGCATTTT
15 - - TRBJ2-7 TRBV3-1/TRBV3-2 CASSQDRGSFSEQYF TGTGCCAGCAGCCAAGACAGGGGAAGTTTCTCCGAGCAGTACTTC
14 - once TRBJ1-5 TRBV6-1 CASSDRRVNQPQHF TGTGCCAGCAGTGACCGCAGGGTAAATCAGCCCCAGCATTTT
12 - - TRBJ1-4 TRBV2 CASSEDGEKLFF TGTGCCAGCAGTGAGGACGGTGAAAAACTGTTTTTT
15 - - TRBJ1-2 TRBV6-5 CASSLGANPNYGYTF TGTGCCAGCAGTCTGGGAGCTAATCCCAACTATGGCTACACCTTC
14 TRBD1 - TRBJ1-2 TRBV6-2/TRBV6-3 CASSPDRGLYGYTF TGTGCCAGCAGTCCGGACAGGGGATTATATGGCTACACCTTC
15 - - TRBJ2-1 TRBV7-3 CASSAGPGANNEQFF TGTGCCAGCAGCGCGGGGCCAGGGGCGAACAATGAGCAGTTCTTC